This note documents a single T cell receptor (beta chain) sequence. Its target is unknown. The data originate from a study of response to subunit inactivated influenza vaccine. Whole-study results and caveats: With each seasonal influenza vaccination, the authors suggested, few new T cells are recruited.

TCRdb recomputed calls from the RT-PCR reads with MiXCR, one row per CDR3 protein. Of about 780,000 distinct CDR3 sequences in the sample, about 18% are singletons; the top ten hold roughly a tenth. The CDR3 extends over 14 amino acids. Germline V gene data show CDR1 as LNHDA and CDR2 as SQIVND (reference sequence). V lost 3 bases and J 6 bases, leaving 13 bases between the germline ends. The TCR originated in a man aged 50 to 59 who received an inactivated influenza vaccine. Sequences were derived from PBMCs from blood, sampled about 5 days after vaccination. The chain couples TRBV19 to TRBJ2-3, with D unresolved. The chain's CDR3 is CASSILVGLDTQYF. DNA for the CDR3: TGTGCCAGTAGTATCCTAGTGGGTTTGGATACGCAGTATTTT.